These T cell receptor beta chains were read from a single sample in a study of cytomegalovirus exposure and HLA in healthy donors. Data came from immunoSEQ multiplex PCR; TCRdb stores just in-frame clones and leaves some out. Among around 160,000 clones listed, under 85% were seen once. Sequenced material: PBMCs. The source of these receptors is a man aged 50-60 years in good health and CMV-seropositive. Both conserved end residues are part of each CDR3. A D gene is named only where the DNA matches it firmly. Some rows mark clone size as missing; the rest say once, few, many or name a class of expanded clone.

j_call | d_call | v_call | clone_size | cdr3_aa | cdr3_nt
TRBJ2-7 | NA | TRBV6-1 | few | CASSEQVTYEQYF | TGTGCCAGCAGTGAGCAGGTGACCTACGAGCAGTACTTC
TRBJ2-7 | NA | TRBV14 | NA | CASSQGQNYEQYF | TGTGCCAGCAGCCAAGGGCAGAACTACGAGCAGTACTTC
TRBJ1-6 | TRBD1 | TRBV7-9 | NA | CASSHRDRGNSPLHF | TGTGCCAGCAGCCACCGGGACAGGGGCAATTCACCCCTCCACTTT
TRBJ2-5 | TRBD2 | TRBV27 | NA | CASSLAGGQETQYF | TGTGCCAGCAGTTTAGCGGGGGGTCAAGAGACCCAGTACTTC
TRBJ1-6 | NA | TRBV9 | once | CASSVGGGGNAPLHF | TGTGCCAGCAGCGTAGGGGGGGGTGGTAACGCACCCCTCCACTTT
TRBJ2-7 | TRBD1 | TRBV18 | NA | CASSVVGTGTFYEQYF | TGTGCCAGCTCAGTTGTTGGGACAGGAACATTCTACGAGCAGTACTTC
TRBJ1-2 | NA | TRBV5-1 | NA | CASSSTGTNYGYTF | TGCGCCAGCAGCTCAACAGGGACTAACTATGGCTACACCTTC
TRBJ2-2 | TRBD2 | TRBV5-1 | NA | CASGPGLAGVSTGELFF | TGCGCCAGCGGTCCGGGACTAGCGGGAGTAAGCACCGGGGAGCTGTTTTTT
TRBJ2-1 | TRBD2 | TRBV6-5 | NA | CASSYREGRSYNEQFF | TGTGCCAGCAGTTACCGGGAGGGCAGGTCCTACAATGAGCAGTTCTTC
TRBJ2-7 | TRBD1 | TRBV2 | NA | CASSSPKLDRGPEQYF | TGTGCCAGCAGTTCACCGAAATTAGACAGGGGGCCCGAGCAGTACTTC
TRBJ2-5 | NA | TRBV30 | NA | CAWKASGETQYF | TGTGCCTGGAAGGCATCAGGGGAGACCCAGTACTTC
TRBJ2-3 | NA | TRBV7-2 | NA | CASSPAGLATADTQYF | TGTGCCAGCAGCCCCGCGGGGCTAGCGACGGCAGATACGCAGTATTTT
TRBJ1-6 | TRBD1 | TRBV7-9 | NA | CASRTGLGFNSPLHF | TGTGCCAGCAGGACAGGGCTTGGTTTTAATTCACCCCTCCACTTT
TRBJ2-2 | TRBD2 | TRBV6-5 | NA | CASSRGLAGSGELFF | TGTGCCAGCAGTAGGGGACTAGCGGGAAGCGGGGAGCTGTTTTTT
TRBJ2-7 | TRBD2 | TRBV9 | NA | CASSPSSGSIDYEQYF | TGTGCCAGCAGCCCCTCTAGCGGGAGTATAGACTACGAGCAGTACTTC
TRBJ2-7 | TRBD2 | TRBV7-8 | NA | CASSLANRASGVYEQYF | TGTGCCAGCAGCTTAGCGAACCGGGCTAGCGGCGTCTACGAGCAGTACTTC
TRBJ1-3 | TRBD1 | TRBV5-6 | NA | CASSQGQGRNTIYF | TGTGCCAGCAGCCAAGGACAGGGTCGAAACACCATATATTTT
TRBJ2-2 | NA | TRBV2 | NA | CASSPSGLSTGELFF | TGTGCCAGCAGTCCTAGTGGCTTGAGCACCGGGGAGCTGTTTTTT
TRBJ1-2 | TRBD1 | TRBV28 | once | CASTSPGGQGAWGYTF | TGTGCCAGCACATCCCCCGGCGGACAGGGGGCTTGGGGCTACACCTTC
TRBJ2-2 | TRBD1 | TRBV4-1 | NA | CASSQGTGATGELFF | TGCGCCAGCAGCCAAGGGACAGGAGCCACCGGGGAGCTGTTTTTT
TRBJ2-7 | NA | TRBV13 | NA | CASSPVGGYEQYF | TGTGCCAGCAGCCCGGTAGGGGGCTACGAGCAGTACTTC
TRBJ2-3 | NA | TRBV7-2 | once | CASSSTGTDTQYF | TGTGCCAGCAGCTCGACGGGGACAGATACGCAGTATTTT
TRBJ2-5 | NA | TRBV6-1 | NA | CASRLHPGVQETQYF | TGTGCCAGCAGGCTCCACCCAGGGGTCCAAGAGACCCAGTACTTC
TRBJ2-5 | TRBD1 | TRBV27 | NA | CASSLYGQGIEQYF | TGTGCCAGCAGTTTATACGGACAGGGAATAGAGCAGTACTTC
TRBJ1-4 | TRBD1 | TRBV5-8 | NA | CASSRDRYGLVFF | TGTGCCAGCAGCCGGGACAGATATGGATTGGTGTTTTTT
TRBJ2-2 | NA | TRBV9 | NA | CASSIPTGQNTGELFF | TGTGCCAGCAGCATCCCTACAGGGCAAAACACCGGGGAGCTGTTTTTT
TRBJ1-5 | NA | TRBV28 | NA | CASSPGGNQPQHF | TGTGCCAGCAGCCCGGGGGGCAATCAGCCCCAGCATTTT
TRBJ2-1 | NA | TRBV5-5 | few | CASSLSFNNEQFF | TGTGCCAGCAGCTTGTCGTTTAACAATGAGCAGTTCTTC
TRBJ2-7 | TRBD1 | TRBV9 | once | CATPLPPTQGAISYEQYF | TGTGCCACCCCGCTTCCGCCCACACAGGGGGCCATCAGTTACGAGCAGTACTTC
TRBJ1-6 | TRBD1 | TRBV15 | NA | CATSRGQGQTSPLHF | TGTGCCACCAGCAGAGGCCAGGGACAGACGTCACCCCTCCACTTT
TRBJ2-3 | TRBD2 | TRBV7-6 | NA | CASSPGLAGALSDTQYF | TGTGCCAGCAGCCCAGGACTAGCGGGAGCATTGTCAGATACGCAGTATTTT
TRBJ2-3 | TRBD1 | TRBV5-8 | NA | CASSSDRVGDTQYF | TGTGCCAGCAGCTCGGACAGGGTAGGAGATACGCAGTATTTT
TRBJ1-5 | NA | TRBV6-1 | NA | CASSDPLGGNQPQHF | TGTGCCAGCAGTGACCCTCTAGGAGGCAATCAGCCCCAGCATTTT
TRBJ1-1 | NA | TRBV28 | NA | CASSLGGNTEAFF | TGTGCCAGCAGTTTGGGAGGGAACACTGAAGCTTTCTTT
TRBJ1-3 | NA | TRBV7-9 | NA | CASRQSVHTIYF | TGTGCCAGCAGACAGAGTGTCCACACCATATATTTT
TRBJ2-5 | NA | TRBV9 | NA | CASSVGERETQYF | TGTGCCAGCAGCGTAGGGGAGCGGGAGACCCAGTACTTC
TRBJ1-4 | NA | TRBV28 | few | CASSFGGAINEKLFF | TGTGCCAGCAGTTTCGGGGGGGCGATAAATGAAAAACTGTTTTTT
TRBJ2-5 | NA | TRBV7-9 | NA | CASSLNWGLDSPQETQYF | TGTGCCAGCAGCTTAAATTGGGGCTTGGACAGTCCACAAGAGACCCAGTACTTC
TRBJ1-2 | NA | TRBV27 | NA | CASSSLSRVWGYTF | TGTGCCAGCAGTTCTCTTTCCAGGGTGTGGGGCTACACCTTC
TRBJ2-5 | TRBD2 | TRBV5-1 | NA | CASSLALAGGRGETQYF | TGCGCCAGCAGCTTGGCCTTAGCGGGAGGACGTGGGGAGACCCAGTACTTC
TRBJ1-1 | NA | TRBV4-1 | few | CASSLHPAVNTEAFF | TGCGCCAGCAGCCTACATCCAGCGGTGAACACTGAAGCTTTCTTT
TRBJ2-7 | NA | TRBV4-2 | NA | CASSQDRGSFLEQYF | TGTGCCAGCAGCCAAGATCGAGGCAGTTTTTTAGAGCAGTACTTC
TRBJ1-3 | TRBD1 | TRBV4-3 | NA | CASSPGTGLNTIYF | TGCGCCAGCAGCCCCGGGACAGGGCTTAACACCATATATTTT